The 19 T cell receptor beta chains below all came from one sample that was sequenced in a study of graft-versus-host responses after intestinal transplantation. Libraries were prepared by immunoSEQ multiplex PCR; TCRdb keeps only in-frame clonotypes and omits some of them. Among about 64,000 clones listed, approximately 91% were seen once. No antigens are known for them. The source material was unstimulated CD8+ T cells sorted from spleen or lymph node cells, sampled before transplant. Receptor source: a human donor who was the organ donor for an intestinal transplant.

The J gene is TRBJ2-1, the V gene TRBV4-2; a weak D match, TRBD2 (5 bases). The CDR3 loop spans 17 amino acids. Germline CDR1 LGHNA, CDR2 YNFKEQ. Trimming left V 0 bases short and J 1 base short, with 13 bases between. CDR3 DNA sequence: TGTGCCAGCAGCCAAGATTTACCAGCGGTATCCTACAATGAGCAGTTCTTC. This sequence encodes CASSQDLPAVSYNEQFF.

The chain combines TRBV11-1 with TRBJ2-7; 7 bases agree with TRBD1. The V gene end was trimmed by 4 bases and the J gene end by 7 bases; junction bases not matched to a gene: 7. The CDR3 has 13 amino acids. The germline V gene has CDR1 SGHAT and CDR2 FQDESV (reference sequence). CDR3 nucleotide sequence: TGTGCCAGCAGCTCATTCGAGGGGGCAGAGCAGTACTTC. Protein product: CASSSFEGAEQYF.

This chain links TRBV28 with TRBJ2-7, with TRBD1 as a possible D gene (5 bases). Trimming removed 4 bases at V and 7 bases at J, with 23 bases between. CDR1 MDHEN and CDR2 SYDVKM come from the germline V gene. The CDR3 extends over 16 amino acids. In DNA, the CDR3 is TGTGCCAGCAGTTGGATATCTATTGGACAACCGTGGGAGCAGTACTTC. Amino acids: CASSWISIGQPWEQYF.

The rearrangement joins TRBV6-6 to TRBJ1-5; D perhaps matches TRBD1 (6 bases). This CDR3 has 16 amino acids. CDR1 is MNHNY and CDR2 is SVGAGI in the germline V gene (reference sequence). V was cut by 1 base and J by 5 bases, with 15 bases left in between. CDR3: CASSYFGQPTDQPQHF. The CDR3 DNA follows: TGTGCCAGCAGTTACTTCGGACAGCCCACGGATCAGCCCCAGCATTTT.

The chain recombines TRBV13 with TRBJ2-1; D not resolved. The CDR3 extends over 12 amino acids. Deletions cut 2 bases from V and 6 bases from J, with 5 bases between. From germline, CDR1 is PRHDT and CDR2 FYEKMQ (reference sequence). The CDR3: CASSLIGNEQFF. Here the CDR3 DNA reads TGTGCCAGCAGCTTAATCGGCAATGAGCAGTTCTTC.

The rearrangement uses TRBV9 and TRBJ2-7, with TRBD2 matching over 10 bases. The ends lost 4 bases at V and 1 base at J; junction bases unmatched: 5. Germline lookup yields CDR1 SGDLS and CDR2 YYNGEE. This CDR3 has 15 residues. The DNA for the CDR3 is TGTGCCAGCAGCCCTGGGACTAGCGTGTCCTACGAGCAGTACTTC. It translates to CASSPGTSVSYEQYF.

This clone was counted between two and nine times. The chain links TRBV2 to TRBJ1-2; D remains ambiguous. The V gene's germline CDR1 is SNHLY and CDR2 FYNNEI. The V end lost 6 bases, the J end lost 8 bases, and 10 bases lay between the germline ends. The CDR3 has 11 residues. The CDR3 loop reads CASSSVGGYTF. Here the CDR3 DNA reads TGTGCCAGCAGCTCCGTCGGGGGCTACACCTTC. Based on the CDR3 plus reference TRBV2 and TRBJ1-2, the full variable domain is EPEVTQTPSHQVTQMGQEVILRCVPISNHLYFYWYRQILGQKVEFLVSFYNNEISEKSEIFDDQFSVERPDGSNFTLKIRSTKLEDSAMYFCASSSVGGYTFGSGTRLTVV.

The chain is built from TRBV30 and TRBJ2-3; tentative D call: TRBD2 (7 bases). The CDR3 consists of 13 residues. Germline lookup yields CDR1 GTSNPN and CDR2 SVGIG (reference sequence). Deletions cut 3 bases from V and 5 bases from J, with 12 bases between. CDR3: CAWSEGEGDTQYF. The CDR3 DNA follows: TGTGCCTGGAGCGAGGGGGAGGGAGATACGCAGTATTTT.

In DNA form, the CDR3 reads TGCGCCAGCAGCCAACATTATAGCGGGAGGCAAAATGAGCAGTTCTTC. It encodes CASSQHYSGRQNEQFF. The chain employs TRBV4-3 and TRBJ2-1; TRBD2 agrees at 10 bases. From germline, CDR1 is LGHNA and CDR2 YSLEER. The CDR3 contains 16 residues. The J segment lost 7 bases and the V segment lost 2 bases, leaving 8 bases of the junction unmatched.

The rearrangement joins TRBV4-3 to TRBJ2-7; 11 bases are a match to TRBD2. V lost 0 bases, J lost 0 bases, and 7 bases stayed unmatched. Germline V gene lookup returns CDR1 LGHNA and CDR2 YSLEER. The CDR3 sequence is 18 residues long. In DNA, the CDR3 is TGCGCCAGCAGCCAAGATGCTAGCGGGAGGCATATCTCCTACGAGCAGTACTTC. Translating gives CASSQDASGRHISYEQYF.

The V gene is TRBV28, the J gene TRBJ1-2; D is perhaps TRBD1 (6 bases). V gave up 3 bases and J gave up 4 bases, with 21 bases separating them. CDR1 and CDR2 (germline): MDHEN, SYDVKM. The CDR3 runs 17 residues. CDR3 in DNA: TGTGCCAGCAGTTTTTATTGGATGGCAGGGGTAGCCTATGGCTACACCTTC. Its protein is CASSFYWMAGVAYGYTF.

The rearrangement links TRBV7-6 to TRBJ1-5; a weak D match, TRBD1 (5 bases). Germline V gene sequence: CDR1 SGHVS, CDR2 FNYEAQ. V lost 5 bases and J lost 0, with 17 bases in between. This CDR3 has 17 amino acids. Here the CDR3 reads CASSLGRGDYSNQPQHF. CDR3 DNA: TGTGCCAGCAGCCTCGGACGGGGGGACTATAGCAATCAGCCCCAGCATTTT.

The genes are TRBV10-3 and TRBJ1-1, with TRBD1 as a possible D gene (6 bases). The V gene's germline CDR1 is ENHRY and CDR2 SYGVKD. This CDR3 has 15 amino acids. Trimming pared 4 bases from V and 3 bases from J, leaving 15 bases between. CDR3 amino acids: CAISGHRDMYTEAFF. The CDR3 DNA reads as TGTGCCATCAGTGGACACAGGGATATGTACACTGAAGCTTTCTTT.

The chain recombines TRBV5-1 with TRBJ2-7; D is perhaps TRBD1 (5 bases). V shed 5 bases and J shed 0 bases, with 24 bases lying between them. From germline, CDR1 is SGHRS and CDR2 YFSETQ. This CDR3 is 18 amino acids long. The CDR3 DNA reads TGCGCCAGCAGATATTCCGGCAGGGATTCCTTGGGCTCCTACGAGCAGTACTTC. Translated, it gives CASRYSGRDSLGSYEQYF.

The V gene is TRBV5-5, the J gene TRBJ2-7; perhaps TRBD1 as D (5 bases). V lost 5 bases, J lost 3 bases, and 9 bases lay in between. The CDR3 totals 12 residues. Germline V gene data show CDR1 as SGHKS and CDR2 as YYEKEE (reference sequence). CDR3: CASRQENYEQYF. The DNA of the CDR3 is TGTGCCAGCAGACAGGAAAACTACGAGCAGTACTTC.

The chain links TRBV4-1 to TRBJ1-2, with D possibly TRBD1 on 6 matching bases. In germline, CDR1 is MGHRA, CDR2 YSYEKL. The CDR3 covers 15 residues. V lost 4 bases and J lost 7, with 19 bases in between. The CDR3 spells CASSLRATGRFGYTF. The CDR3 DNA follows: TGCGCCAGCAGCCTGAGGGCGACAGGAAGATTTGGCTACACCTTC.

The rearrangement joins TRBV27 to TRBJ2-3; D is ambiguous. Germline CDR1 is MNHEY and CDR2 is SMNVEV (reference sequence). CDR3 length: 13 residues. Trimming pared 5 bases from V and 4 bases from J, leaving 10 bases between. This CDR3 is CASSPHLPDTQYF. The CDR3 region has the DNA TGTGCCAGCAGTCCACACCTCCCAGATACGCAGTATTTT.

The chain recombines TRBV28 with TRBJ2-6, with a tentative D call TRBD1 (6 bases). The germline V gene encodes CDR1 MDHEN and CDR2 SYDVKM. V lost 9 bases and J lost 4, with 13 bases in between. The CDR3 is made up of 14 amino acids. CDR3 region: CASTGSSGANVLTF. As DNA, the CDR3 is TGTGCCAGTACAGGGAGCTCCGGGGCCAACGTCCTGACTTTC.

The V and J genes are TRBV5-6 and TRBJ2-7; 13 bases match TRBD2. CDR1 is SGHDT and CDR2 is YYEEEE in the germline V gene. The junction had 4 bases not matched to a gene; V was cut back by 4 bases and J by 3 bases. This CDR3 contains 15 residues. The CDR3 region is CASSGTSGDRYEQYF. The DNA for the CDR3 is TGTGCCAGCAGCGGGACTAGCGGGGACCGCTACGAGCAGTACTTC. The whole variable domain, remainder taken from reference TRBV5-6 and TRBJ2-7, is DAGVTQSPTHLIKTRGQQVTLRCSPKSGHDTVSWYQQALGQGPQFIFQYYEEEERQRGNFPDRFSGHQFPNYSSELNVNALLLGDSALYLCASSGTSGDRYEQYFGPGTRLTVT.